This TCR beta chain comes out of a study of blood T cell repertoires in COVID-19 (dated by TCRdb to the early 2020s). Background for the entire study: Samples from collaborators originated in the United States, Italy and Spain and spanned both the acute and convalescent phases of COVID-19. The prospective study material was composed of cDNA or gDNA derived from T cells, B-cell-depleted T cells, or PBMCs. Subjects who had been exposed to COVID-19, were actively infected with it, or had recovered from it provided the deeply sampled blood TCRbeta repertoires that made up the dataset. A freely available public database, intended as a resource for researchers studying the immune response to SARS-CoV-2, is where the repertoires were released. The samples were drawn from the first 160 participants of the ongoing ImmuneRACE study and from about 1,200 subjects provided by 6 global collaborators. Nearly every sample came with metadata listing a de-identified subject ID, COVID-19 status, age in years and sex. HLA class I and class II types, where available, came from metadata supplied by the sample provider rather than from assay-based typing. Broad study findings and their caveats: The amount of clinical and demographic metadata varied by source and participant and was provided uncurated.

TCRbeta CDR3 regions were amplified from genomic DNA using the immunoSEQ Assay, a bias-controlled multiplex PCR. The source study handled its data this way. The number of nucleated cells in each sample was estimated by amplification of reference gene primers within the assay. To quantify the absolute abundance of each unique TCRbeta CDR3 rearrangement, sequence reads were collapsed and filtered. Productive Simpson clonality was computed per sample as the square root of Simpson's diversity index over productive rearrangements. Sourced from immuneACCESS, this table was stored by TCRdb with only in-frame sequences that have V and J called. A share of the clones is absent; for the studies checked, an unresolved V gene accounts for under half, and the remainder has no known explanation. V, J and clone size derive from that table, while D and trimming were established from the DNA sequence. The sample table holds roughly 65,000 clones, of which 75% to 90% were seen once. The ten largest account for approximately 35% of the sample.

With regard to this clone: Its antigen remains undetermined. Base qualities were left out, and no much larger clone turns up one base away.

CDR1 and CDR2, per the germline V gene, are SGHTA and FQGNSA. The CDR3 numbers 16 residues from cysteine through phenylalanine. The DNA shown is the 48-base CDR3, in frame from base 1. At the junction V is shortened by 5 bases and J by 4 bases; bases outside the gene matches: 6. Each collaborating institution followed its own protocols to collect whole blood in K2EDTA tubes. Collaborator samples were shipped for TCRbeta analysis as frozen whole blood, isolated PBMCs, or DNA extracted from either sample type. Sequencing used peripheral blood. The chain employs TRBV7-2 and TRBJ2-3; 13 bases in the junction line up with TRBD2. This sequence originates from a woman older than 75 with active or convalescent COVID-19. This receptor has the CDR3 CASSTGLAGASDTQYF. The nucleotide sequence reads TGTGCCAGCAGCACAGGACTAGCGGGGGCGTCAGATACGCAGTATTTT. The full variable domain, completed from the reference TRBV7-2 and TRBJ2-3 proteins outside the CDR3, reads GAGVSQSPSNKVTEKGKDVELRCDPISGHTALYWYRQSLGQGLEFLIYFQGNSAPDKSGLPSDRFSAERTGGSVSTLTIQRTQQEDSAVYLCASSTGLAGASDTQYFGPGTRLTVL.